This T cell receptor (beta chain) emerged from a study of blood T cell repertoires in COVID-19. Study in general: Sites across the United States, Italy and Spain contributed samples from acute and convalescent COVID-19. PBMCs, B-cell-depleted T cells, or T cells provided the cDNA or gDNA that made up the material.

Authors' processing steps: Using reference gene primer amplification, nucleated cell counts were estimated. TCRdb's copy holds only in-frame clones and misses some; the assay was immunoSEQ multiplex PCR. The V and J calls and clone size are taken from that table; D and trimming were inferred from the DNA. The sample includes 350,000 or so clones, around nine tenths of them seen just once. Seattle's cohort entered during active infection and was followed longitudinally. Trimming took off 4 bases at V and 2 bases at J, with 21 bases between the two ends. CDR1 is SGDLS and CDR2 is YYNGEE in the germline V gene. The CDR3 sequence is 17 residues long.

This clonotype was sampled from a woman aged 60-75 years with COVID-19, enrolled during active disease. The genes are TRBV9 and TRBJ1-2; D unclear. What was sequenced was peripheral blood. The CDR3 loop reads CASSSEGKRPRNYGYTF. The CDR3 region has the DNA TGTGCCAGCAGCTCAGAGGGAAAAAGACCTCGCAACTATGGCTACACCTTC.